This TCR beta chain originates from a study of radiation and T cells in renal cell carcinoma. Libraries were prepared by immunoSEQ multiplex PCR; TCRdb keeps only in-frame clonotypes and omits some of them. This table holds 23,000 or so clones, 55% to 75% found once. Treatment: treatment-naive control, cytoreductive nephrectomy. CDR3 length equals 14 residues. Germline V gene data show CDR1 as MDHEN and CDR2 as SYDVKM. Trimming removed 5 bases from V and 2 bases from J, with 13 bases in between. The sample consisted of tumor tissue, taken from a patient whose treatment was nephrectomy without radiotherapy. The chain recombines TRBV28 with TRBJ2-7; unclear D gene. The TCR comes from a man aged 35 to 55 with renal cell carcinoma. The CDR3 reads CASSPHNTPYEQYV. The CDR3, as DNA: TGTGCCAGCAGTCCTCACAACACTCCCTACGAGCAGTACGTC.